This T cell receptor beta chain was profiled in a study of OX40 agonist ivuxolimab in advanced cancers. Across the study: Of mixed ages from 23 to 79 and averaging roughly 66 years, the group was roughly 83% male. Study-wide results and caveats: Partial responders receiving 0.1-3.0 mg/kg showed among the lowest clonal expansion.

Repertoires were generated with immunoSEQ multiplex PCR, while TCRdb's copy carries only in-frame clones and drops some. The table lists about 24,000 clones, about nine tenths of them singletons. This clone has more than one count but fewer than ten. Its antigen remains unidentified. This clonotype was sampled from an adult with an advanced solid tumor such as melanoma, head and neck, liver or kidney cancer. The input for sequencing was CD4+ or CD8+ T cells sorted from blood, taken in a trial of the OX40 agonist ivuxolimab.

The CDR3 nucleotides are TGTGCCAGCAGCTTAACGAGGGAGCAGCCCCAGCATTTT. It specifies CASSLTREQPQHF. The chain joins TRBV7-2 to TRBJ1-5, with D uncertain. Germline values: CDR1 SGHTA, CDR2 FQGNSA. Trimming left V 2 bases short and J 7 bases short, with 9 bases between. The CDR3 loop spans 13 amino acids.